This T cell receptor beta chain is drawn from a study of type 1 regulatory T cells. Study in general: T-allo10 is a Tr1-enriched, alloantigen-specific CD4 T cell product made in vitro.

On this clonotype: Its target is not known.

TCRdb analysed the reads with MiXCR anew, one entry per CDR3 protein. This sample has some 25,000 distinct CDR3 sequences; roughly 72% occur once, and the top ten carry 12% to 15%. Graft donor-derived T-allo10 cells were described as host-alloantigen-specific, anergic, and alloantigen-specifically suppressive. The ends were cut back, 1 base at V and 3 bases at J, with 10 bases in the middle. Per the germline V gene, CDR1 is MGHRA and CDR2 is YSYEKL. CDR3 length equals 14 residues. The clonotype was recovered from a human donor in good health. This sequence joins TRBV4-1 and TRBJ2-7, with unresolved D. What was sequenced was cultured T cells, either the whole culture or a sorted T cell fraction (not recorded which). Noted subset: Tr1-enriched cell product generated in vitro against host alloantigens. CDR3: CASSQVLGIYEQYF. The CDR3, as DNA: TGCGCCAGCAGCCAAGTGTTAGGGATCTACGAGCAGTACTTC.